This T cell receptor beta chain stems from a study of cytomegalovirus exposure and HLA in healthy donors. Study-level information: Across around 400 genotyped donors, roughly 85% landed in the Caucasian-associated ancestry cluster.

In the PCR, 60 Vbeta and 13 Jbeta primers were used. Clones were read by immunoSEQ multiplex PCR, and TCRdb kept only the in-frame ones, dropping some. The table includes about 120,000 clones, 70% to 85% detected once. Study-wide results and caveats: In a later analysis, V- and J-gene trimming of beta chains associated with a DCLRE1C missense variant, replicated independently. TCR beta sequences reportedly predicted most subjects' HLA-A and HLA-B alleles accurately.

Germline loops: CDR1 WSHSY, CDR2 SAAADI. The CDR3 loop spans 16 amino acids. After removal of 8 bases from V and 6 bases from J, the junction contained 12 bases not matched to a gene. With regard to this clone: Antigen specificity is unknown.

The gene calls are TRBV10-2 and TRBJ2-7; 14 positions match TRBD2. The sample taken for sequencing was PBMCs. The receptor comes from a young man in good health and CMV-seropositive. The CDR3 DNA sequence: TGCGCCAGCCTCGAGGGGACTAGCGGGAGCCGGCGCGAGCAGTACTTC. It specifies CASLEGTSGSRREQYF.